A selection of T cell receptor beta chains follows, all from one sample in a study of shared clonotypes between healthy human individuals. The data were produced by immunoSEQ multiplex PCR, yet TCRdb's version contains in-frame clones alone and is incomplete. In the table there are about 2.3 million clones, over 85% of which are singletons. Material for sequencing was naive CD4+ T cells from PBMCs. The receptors here all came from a man between 18 and 35 years old in good health. Some clones in this sample may be carry-over from other donors' samples. CDR3s include the opening cysteine and the closing phenylalanine or tryptophan. D genes are given only for firm matches. Size values are once, few and many counts, or a class for expanded clones, and some rows have none.

J gene | clone size | D gene | V gene | CDR3 DNA | CDR3 protein
TRBJ1-4 | once | - | TRBV6-5 | TGTGCCAGCAGTTACGACCGGGGACTTAATGAAAAACTGTTTTTT | CASSYDRGLNEKLFF
TRBJ2-1 | - | TRBD2 | TRBV6-1 | TGTGCCAGCGGGACTAACCGTTTCTACAATGAGCAGTTCTTC | CASGTNRFYNEQFF
TRBJ2-3 | - | - | TRBV30 | TGTGCCTGGAGGCGGGGGGGACAGGGCACAGATACGCAGTATTTT | CAWRRGGQGTDTQYF
TRBJ2-2 | - | - | TRBV28 | TGTGCCAGCAGTCAAGGCCGCCCCGGCGCCGGGGAGCTGTTTTTT | CASSQGRPGAGELFF
TRBJ2-3 | - | - | TRBV19 | TGTGCCAGTCGATCAGGACGGCGCACAGATACGCAGTATTTT | CASRSGRRTDTQYF
TRBJ1-2 | - | TRBD1 | TRBV28 | TGTGCCAGCAGGACGGGACAGGGATATGGCTACACCTTC | CASRTGQGYGYTF
TRBJ2-1 | - | - | TRBV5-1 | TGCGCCAGCAGCTGGGGGCGGACTAGAGACTACAATGAGCAGTTCTTC | CASSWGRTRDYNEQFF
TRBJ2-1 | few | - | TRBV7-2 | TGTGCCAGCAGCTTACAGACATCCTACAATGAGCAGTTCTTC | CASSLQTSYNEQFF
TRBJ1-2 | - | - | TRBV6-5 | TGTGCCAGCAGTTACCAGAGGTCGGGGCCCTACACCTTC | CASSYQRSGPYTF
TRBJ1-4 | - | - | TRBV19 | TGTGCCAGTAGTATGCGGCGGCAGGGTTATGAAAAACTGTTTTTT | CASSMRRQGYEKLFF
TRBJ2-3 | - | TRBD2 | TRBV10-3 | TGTGCCACTAGGGGAGGGGCAGATACGCAGTATTTT | CATRGGADTQYF
TRBJ1-2 | - | - | TRBV10-3 | TGTGCCATCAGTGACGTCCGCGAAGCGGCCTATGGCTACACCTTC | CAISDVREAAYGYTF
TRBJ2-2 | - | - | TRBV29-1 | TGCAGCGTCGGACAGATTCCAACCGGGGAGCTGTTTTTT | CSVGQIPTGELFF
TRBJ1-1 | - | - | TRBV5-4 | TGTGCCAGCAGCTCCGACAACACTGAAGCTTTCTTT | CASSSDNTEAFF
TRBJ1-1 | - | - | TRBV28 | TGTGCCAGCAGTGACCCGGGGGGTGACACTGAAGCTTTCTTT | CASSDPGGDTEAFF
TRBJ2-2 | once | TRBD1 | TRBV30 | TGTGCCTGGAAGGGGGCGCCGCGACCCGGGGAGCTGTTTTTT | CAWKGAPRPGELFF
TRBJ2-3 | - | - | TRBV11-3 | TGTGCCAGCAGCTTAGTAGGGTACACAGATACGCAGTATTTT | CASSLVGYTDTQYF
TRBJ2-7 | once | TRBD1 | TRBV5-1 | TGCGCCAGCAGCTTGGGGACAGGGCACTCCTACGAGCAGTACTTC | CASSLGTGHSYEQYF
TRBJ2-3 | - | - | TRBV27 | TGTGCCAGCAGTTCCTCTAGCACAGATACGCAGTATTTT | CASSSSSTDTQYF
TRBJ2-5 | - | TRBD1 | TRBV7-9 | TGTGCCAGCAGCTTGAACAGGGGTTTCCAAGAGACCCAGTACTTC | CASSLNRGFQETQYF
TRBJ2-5 | - | - | TRBV4-1 | TGCGCCAGCAGCGAGGGACCCCGGGAGACCCAGTACTTC | CASSEGPRETQYF
TRBJ2-1 | - | TRBD1 | TRBV5-1 | TGCGCCAGCAGCTTGCGGACAGGGATATCCTACAATGAGCAGTTCTTC | CASSLRTGISYNEQFF
TRBJ2-1 | - | - | TRBV28 | TGTGCCAGCCTCAACAGGGAATACAATGAGCAGTTCTTC | CASLNREYNEQFF
TRBJ2-1 | - | - | TRBV9 | TGTGCCAGTACGAGGGACCCCGGGGGCTCCTACAATGAGCAGTTCTTC | CASTRDPGGSYNEQFF
TRBJ1-4 | - | - | TRBV4-1 | TGCGCCAGCAGCCAAGAACCGAAGGGATGGAATGAAAAACTGTTTTTT | CASSQEPKGWNEKLFF
TRBJ2-3 | - | TRBD1 | TRBV11-1 | TGTGCCAGCAGCCGGGACAGGGGTTCCGATACGCAGTATTTT | CASSRDRGSDTQYF
TRBJ2-1 | - | TRBD2 | TRBV5-4 | TGTGCCAGCAGCTTGCGGGCACGGGCTAGCGGAGATGAGCAGTTCTTC | CASSLRARASGDEQFF
TRBJ2-7 | - | TRBD2 | TRBV28 | TGTGCCAGCAGGGCGAGCGGGAGGAGCTCCTACGAGCAGTACTTC | CASRASGRSSYEQYF
TRBJ2-1 | - | - | TRBV9 | TGTGCCAGCAGCGGAACCGGACTACCGCAGTTCTTC | CASSGTGLPQFF
TRBJ1-1 | once | - | TRBV18 | TGTGCCAGCTCACCAAATGGCAGACCGTTGAACACTGAAGCTTTCTTT | CASSPNGRPLNTEAFF
TRBJ2-4 | - | - | TRBV6-5 | TGTGCCAGCGGAGTCCGACGGGGCATTCAGTACTTC | CASGVRRGIQYF
TRBJ2-7 | - | - | TRBV6-1 | TGTGCCATCAGGGGACCGCCATCCTACGAGCAGTACTTC | CAIRGPPSYEQYF
TRBJ2-5 | - | - | TRBV5-1 | TGCGCCAGCAGCTTGGAGGGTTTCCAAGAGACCCAGTACTTC | CASSLEGFQETQYF
TRBJ2-5 | - | - | TRBV5-4 | TGTGCCAGCAGCTTCGACAGGCAAGAGACCCAGTACTTC | CASSFDRQETQYF
TRBJ1-2 | - | - | TRBV28 | TGTGCCAGCAGCCGACAGTACTATGGCTACACCTTC | CASSRQYYGYTF
TRBJ1-5 | - | TRBD1 | TRBV28 | TGTGCCAGCAGTCCCGGGACAGACCATCAGCCCCAGCATTTT | CASSPGTDHQPQHF
TRBJ1-4 | once | - | TRBV6-5 | TGTGCCAGCAGTTACGTAGGAGAAAAACTGTTTTTT | CASSYVGEKLFF
TRBJ2-2 | - | - | TRBV6-1 | TGTGCCAGCAGTACCGGGACCGAAACCGGGGAGCTGTTTTTT | CASSTGTETGELFF
TRBJ1-2 | - | TRBD1 | TRBV2 | TGTGCCAGCAGGGGACCGGGACAGGGAGGGTGGAGGTATGGCTACACCTTC | CASRGPGQGGWRYGYTF
TRBJ1-3 | - | - | TRBV4-3 | TGCGCCAGCAGCCGTCAAGCTGGGGGATGGGCTGGAAACACCATATATTTT | CASSRQAGGWAGNTIYF
TRBJ2-7 | once | - | TRBV15 | TGTGCCACCAGCAGGGGGGACGCGGGAACTCACGAGCAGTACTTC | CATSRGDAGTHEQYF